Shown below are 16 T cell receptor beta chains from a single sample sequenced in a study of T-cell memory formation after mild COVID-19. MiXCR, run by TCRdb on the 5' RACE reads, gives a single entry per CDR3 protein. The sample contains approximately 46,000 distinct CDR3 sequences, around 10% of which appear only once. The sequenced material came from PBMCs or a T cell subset sorted from them (not recorded which). Every receptor here comes from a man between 18 and 35 years old who had mild COVID-19 (a few samples of this study predate the infection). Cell type and time point are not known.

This clonotype appeared many times. The chain links TRBV5-1 to TRBJ1-4; 9 positions agree with TRBD1. V shed 0 bases and J 7 bases; nucleotides not matched to a gene: 7. The V gene's germline CDR1 is SGHRS and CDR2 YFSETQ. CDR3 length: 16 residues. For the CDR3, the DNA is TGCGCCAGCAGCTTGGGAGACAGGGGGTCTGGTGAAAAACTGTTTTTT. Protein: CASSLGDRGSGEKLFF.

The chain has TRBV27 and TRBJ2-1; maybe TRBD2 (5 bases). This CDR3 spans 13 amino acids. The germline V gene has CDR1 MNHEY and CDR2 SMNVEV (reference sequence). Trimming took 3 bases from V and 7 from J, leaving 10 bases between them. CDR3 amino acids: CASSFRPGNEQFF. The CDR3 region has the DNA TGTGCCAGCAGTTTCCGGCCGGGAAATGAGCAGTTCTTC.

This chain joins TRBV6-6 and TRBJ2-1; D remains ambiguous. CDR3 length: 16 residues. V was shortened by 0 bases and J by 2 bases, with 11 bases between the two germline ends. CDR1 and CDR2 from the germline V gene are MNHNY and SVGAGI (reference sequence). CDR3 amino acids: CASSYSSGDTYNEQFF. The CDR3 DNA is TGTGCCAGCAGTTACTCGTCAGGCGATACCTACAATGAGCAGTTCTTC.

This clonotype appeared a few times. V and J are TRBV12-3 or TRBV12-4 and TRBJ2-3; 8 bases agree with TRBD2. The trim removed 6 bases at V and 3 bases at J, leaving 8 bases unmatched. The CDR3 runs to 15 residues. CDR3 in amino acids: CASSRRGGYTDTQYF. The CDR3 DNA follows: TGTGCCAGCAGCAGACGGGGGGGGTATACAGATACGCAGTATTTT.

This clonotype was counted only a few times. The chain joins TRBV6-5 to TRBJ1-2; a possible D gene is TRBD1 (6 bases). The CDR3 extends over 13 amino acids. From germline, CDR1 is MNHEY and CDR2 SVGAGI. V was pared by 7 bases and J by 4 bases, with 13 bases between. The CDR3 DNA reads TGTGCCAGCAAGGGAGACAGGAGCTATGGCTACACCTTC. It codes for CASKGDRSYGYTF.

The genes are TRBV12-3 or TRBV12-4 and TRBJ1-2; D gene unclear. V lost 3 bases and J lost 2, with 7 bases in between. The CDR3 covers 13 residues. CDR3 coding DNA: TGTGCCAGCAGTTTGCTCGAAAACTATGGCTACACCTTC. Amino acid sequence: CASSLLENYGYTF.

This clonotype was detected many times. V is TRBV5-1 and J is TRBJ2-7; 9 positions agree with TRBD1. Germline CDR1 and CDR2: SGHRS and YFSETQ. With 4 bases clipped from V and 3 bases from J, the junction kept 5 bases outside the gene matches. CDR3 size: 14 residues. The CDR3 protein is CASSGLTGGYEQYF. CDR3 DNA: TGCGCCAGCAGCGGACTGACAGGGGGCTACGAGCAGTACTTC.

This clonotype was recorded at least ten times. The V gene is TRBV7-2, the J gene TRBJ2-1, with TRBD2 matching over 9 bases. The CDR3 covers 18 residues. Germline values: CDR1 SGHTA, CDR2 FQGNSA. V lost 2 bases and J lost 0; bases outside the gene matches: 8. CDR3 residues: CASSLRERGVTSYNEQFF. CDR3 DNA: TGTGCCAGCAGCTTACGGGAGCGGGGGGTCACCTCCTACAATGAGCAGTTCTTC.

The chain has TRBV9 and TRBJ1-1; 7 bases are a match to TRBD1. Trimming cost V 7 bases and J 1 base; bases outside gene matches: 10. This CDR3 is built from 15 residues. CDR1 is SGDLS and CDR2 is YYNGEE in the germline V gene. The CDR3 nucleotides are TGTGCCAGCTCCCAGAGGGGGCAGGAGAACACTGAAGCTTTCTTT. Translated: CASSQRGQENTEAFF. The variable domain in full, with the rest retrieved from reference TRBV9 and TRBJ1-1, is DSGVTQTPKHLITATGQRVTLRCSPRSGDLSVYWYQQSLDQGLQFLIQYYNGEERAKGNILERFSAQQFPDLHSELNLSSLELGDSALYFCASSQRGQENTEAFFGQGTRLTVV.

CDR3 DNA: TGTGCCAGCAGCTTGTCACCCGGGGGATTCTATGGCTACACCTTC. Amino acids: CASSLSPGGFYGYTF. The rearrangement uses TRBV5-6 and TRBJ1-2, with D perhaps matching TRBD1 (5 bases). V lost 1 base to trimming and J lost 4 bases, with 14 bases between them. Per germline, CDR1 SGHDT and CDR2 YYEEEE. The CDR3 contains 15 residues.

This clonotype was found many times. CDR3 nucleotide sequence: TGCGCCAGCAGCCCTGGTCCGGGTCCGGGCTACACCTTC. This translates into CASSPGPGPGYTF. The chain joins TRBV5-1 to TRBJ1-2; no clear D gene. The germline CDR1 and CDR2 sequences are SGHRS and YFSETQ. V gave up 4 bases and J gave up 8 bases, with 15 bases separating them. CDR3 length: 13 amino acids.

V and J are TRBV27 and TRBJ2-1; 12 bases are shared with TRBD2. With 8 bases clipped from V and 7 bases from J, the junction kept 15 bases outside the gene matches. The CDR3 is 17 residues long. The germline V gene encodes CDR1 MNHEY and CDR2 SMNVEV (reference sequence). In DNA, the CDR3 is TGTGCCAGCTCCCTGACTAGCGGGGGACTTTGGGGGAATGAGCAGTTCTTC. Its translation is CASSLTSGGLWGNEQFF.

The rearrangement links TRBV10-3 to TRBJ2-3; possibly TRBD1 or TRBD2 for D (7 bases each). The germline V and J ends were trimmed by 8 bases and 10 bases, with 22 bases remaining between them. Germline V lookup: CDR1 ENHRY, CDR2 SYGVKD. The CDR3 is 14 amino acids. CDR3: CAIAGGARAAAQYF. The CDR3, as DNA: TGTGCCATCGCAGGGGGGGCAAGAGCGGCGGCGCAGTATTTT.

The table lists this clonotype with a few counts. V gene TRBV20-1 combines with J gene TRBJ2-5, with 9 bases aligning to TRBD1. The CDR3 totals 15 residues. Germline V gene sequence: CDR1 DFQATT, CDR2 SNEGSKA (reference sequence). Trimming at V came to 6 bases and at J to 5 bases, leaving 13 bases not matched to a gene. CDR3 sequence: CSAWTGASDSETQYF. As DNA, the CDR3 is TGCAGTGCGTGGACAGGGGCGTCCGATTCGGAGACCCAGTACTTC.

This sequence joins TRBV4-1 and TRBJ2-7; a weak D match, TRBD1 (6 bases). Germline V gene lookup returns CDR1 MGHRA and CDR2 YSYEKL. This CDR3 has 17 residues. Trimming cost V 4 bases and J 2 bases, with 21 bases left between them. CDR3 amino acids: CASSPTRLQGITYEQYF. The CDR3 region has the DNA TGCGCCAGCAGCCCGACTCGTTTACAGGGAATAACCTACGAGCAGTACTTC.

A few counts support this clonotype. This chain joins TRBV5-1 and TRBJ2-3; TRBD2 matches at 11 bases. Germline CDR1 SGHRS, CDR2 YFSETQ. V dropped 4 bases and J dropped 4; count of bases not matched to a gene: 11. This CDR3 has 17 amino acids. The CDR3 spells CASSKYLSGGAADTQYF. CDR3 nucleotides: TGCGCCAGCAGCAAATACCTTAGCGGGGGGGCCGCAGATACGCAGTATTTT.